This T cell receptor (beta chain) was recovered during a study of T cells in Graves' hyperthyroidism and ophthalmopathy. Using RNA transcripts as the source, TCR beta CDR3 regions were amplified. First-round RT-PCR with HTBI primers amplified the TCR CDR3 region. TCRdb used MiXCR to reprocess the multiplex PCR reads, holding one entry per CDR3 protein. This sample yields a few hundred thousand distinct CDR3 sequences, of which around 15% are seen a single time; roughly 50% belongs to the top ten. In its sample, this clonotype was seen many times. The antigen remains undetermined. In the ophthalmopathy cohort, Clinical Activity Score was at least 3, NOSPECS grade at least 4, and duration under 3 months. Pregnant or lactating patients were excluded, as were those with uncontrolled infection or other autoimmune disease. Findings and limits, study-wide: Most clonotypes that expanded in the thyroid above 0.001 also showed up in blood. Ophthalmopathy stood apart from stable hyperthyroidism in a 13 V-J model.

This receptor was obtained from a woman aged 55 to 70 with Graves' ophthalmopathy. The sample was blood.

Written as DNA, the CDR3 is TGTGCCAGCAGTTATTCCCCGCCCGACCGACAGGCTGAAGCTTTCTTT. As protein: CASSYSPPDRQAEAFF. V is TRBV6-1 and J is TRBJ1-1; possible D gene TRBD1, 6 bases. The CDR3 covers 16 residues. Germline V gene lookup returns CDR1 MNHNS and CDR2 SASEGT. Deletions cut 5 bases from V and 6 bases from J, with 22 bases between.